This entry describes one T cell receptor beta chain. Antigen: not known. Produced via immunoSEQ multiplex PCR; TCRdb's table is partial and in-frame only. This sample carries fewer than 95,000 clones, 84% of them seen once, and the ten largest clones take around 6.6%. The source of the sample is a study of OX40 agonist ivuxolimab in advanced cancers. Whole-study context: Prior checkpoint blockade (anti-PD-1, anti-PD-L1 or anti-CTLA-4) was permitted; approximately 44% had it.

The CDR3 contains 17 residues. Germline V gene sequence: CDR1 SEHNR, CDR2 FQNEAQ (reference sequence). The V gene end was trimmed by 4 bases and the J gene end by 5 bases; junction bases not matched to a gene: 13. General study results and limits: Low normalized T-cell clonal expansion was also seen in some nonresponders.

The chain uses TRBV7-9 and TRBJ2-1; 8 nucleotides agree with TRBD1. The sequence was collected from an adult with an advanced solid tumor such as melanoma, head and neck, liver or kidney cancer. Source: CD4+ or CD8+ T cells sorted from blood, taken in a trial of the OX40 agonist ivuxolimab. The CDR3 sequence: CASSSIGQGALDNEQFF. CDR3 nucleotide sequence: TGTGCCAGCAGCTCAATCGGACAGGGAGCATTAGACAATGAGCAGTTCTTC.